This T cell receptor (beta chain) came from a study of blood T cell repertoires in COVID-19. About the research overall: Sites in the United States, Italy and Spain provided acute and convalescent COVID-19 samples.

Original methodology: Amplifying reference gene primers gave estimates of nucleated cell counts. Some clones are missing from TCRdb's copy, which holds only in-frame ones; the method was immunoSEQ multiplex PCR. For V, J and clone size, that table is used; D and trimming come from the DNA. The data show some 65,000 clones, approximately 80% seen once. CDR1 is SGHRS and CDR2 is YFSETQ in the germline V gene. Trimming took 7 bases from V and 5 from J; bases not matched to a gene: 9. The CDR3 sequence is 15 residues long. The receptor was derived from an older woman with acute or convalescent COVID-19. Sequenced material: peripheral blood. This sequence joins TRBV5-1 and TRBJ2-1; 10 bases align to TRBD2. The CDR3 loop reads CASAALAGENNEQFF. Written as DNA, the CDR3 is TGCGCCAGCGCTGCGCTAGCGGGGGAGAACAATGAGCAGTTCTTC.